A single sample is the source of the 10 T cell receptor beta chains below, sequenced in a study of blood T cell repertoires in COVID-19. Sequencing used immunoSEQ multiplex PCR; TCRdb keeps in-frame clones, though not all of them. The sample contains 100,000 to 150,000 clones, roughly 80% of which appear only once. Sequencing was carried out using peripheral blood. The origin of the receptors is a woman aged 30 to 39 who had recovered from COVID-19.

The gene calls are TRBV11-3 and TRBJ2-1; a weak D match, TRBD1 (6 bases). Trimming removed 5 bases at V and 0 bases at J, with 23 bases between. Germline V gene data show CDR1 as SGHNT and CDR2 as YENEEA. CDR3 size: 19 residues. In DNA form, the CDR3 reads TGTGCCAGCAGCCCTAGAGGTGGCACACAGGGAGCCTCCTACAATGAGCAGTTCTTC. Translation gives CASSPRGGTQGASYNEQFF.

This sequence joins TRBV18 and TRBJ1-4; D may be TRBD1 (5 bases). The CDR3 is made up of 13 amino acids. Germline V gene data show CDR1 as KGHSH and CDR2 as LQKENI. Trimming stripped 6 bases from V and 5 bases from J, with 10 bases between. The CDR3 DNA is TGTGCCAGCTCCCAGGGCGTCAATGAAAAACTGTTTTTT. Its translation is CASSQGVNEKLFF.

On this clone: This sample includes further DNA sequences coding for the same CDR3. The chain employs TRBV2 and TRBJ2-3, with TRBD2 matching over 12 bases. The V segment lost 6 bases and the J segment 3 bases; nucleotides outside the gene matches: 4. Germline CDR1 is SNHLY and CDR2 is FYNNEI. The CDR3 sequence is 15 residues long. The CDR3: CASSLAGGPTDTQYF. Here the CDR3 DNA reads TGTGCCAGCAGCCTAGCGGGGGGGCCGACAGATACGCAGTATTTT.

V usage is TRBV30 and J usage is TRBJ1-2, with a tentative D call TRBD1 (5 bases). Looked up from germline, CDR1 is GTSNPN and CDR2 is SVGIG (reference sequence). With 6 bases removed from V and 8 bases from J, the gap between germline ends came to 13 bases. CDR3 length: 11 residues. The CDR3 bases are TGTGCCTGTAGTACAGGCCTCGGCTACACCTTC. Amino acid sequence: CACSTGLGYTF.

The chain combines TRBV10-2 with TRBJ1-2; D is ambiguous. V was cut by 3 bases and J by 7 bases, with 9 bases left in between. This CDR3 has 12 residues. The V gene's germline CDR1 is WSHSY and CDR2 SAAADI. The CDR3 region has the DNA TGCGCCAGCAGTGACCAGGTTGGTGGCTACACCTTC. Translated, it gives CASSDQVGGYTF.

The chain uses TRBV5-6 and TRBJ1-3; D not resolved. This CDR3 comprises 11 residues. Trimming took off 3 bases at V and 5 bases at J, with 3 bases between the two ends. CDR1 is SGHDT, CDR2 YYEEEE, per germline. In nucleotides, the CDR3 is TGTGCCAGCAGCTATAGAAACACCATATATTTT. It yields the protein CASSYRNTIYF.

This clone was observed once. J is TRBJ2-7 and V is TRBV2; 14 nucleotides match TRBD2. The CDR3 runs to 13 residues. V was pared by 11 bases and J by 3 bases, with 3 bases of the junction left unmatched. CDR1 is SNHLY, CDR2 FYNNEI, per germline. The DNA of the CDR3 is TGTGCCGGAGGGACTAGCGGGAGCTACGAGCAGTACTTC. Its protein product is CAGGTSGSYEQYF.

Only one count was recorded for this clone. The chain couples TRBV5-1 to TRBJ1-2, with D possibly TRBD1 on 6 matching bases. Trimming took off 0 bases at V and 6 bases at J, with 18 bases between the two ends. The length of the CDR3 is 16 residues. CDR1 and CDR2 (germline): SGHRS, YFSETQ. CDR3 sequence: CASSLGLSQGPHGYTF. In DNA form, the CDR3 reads TGCGCCAGCAGCTTGGGCTTATCTCAGGGGCCCCATGGCTACACCTTC.

The chain carries TRBV7-8 and TRBJ1-2; tentative D call: TRBD1 (6 bases). Trimming pared 1 base from V and 3 bases from J, leaving 12 bases between. The germline V gene encodes CDR1 SGHVS and CDR2 FQNEAQ. This CDR3 contains 15 residues. Here the CDR3 reads CASSLEGGSYYGYTF. The CDR3, as DNA: TGTGCCAGCAGCTTAGAAGGGGGTAGTTACTATGGCTACACCTTC. Based on the CDR3 plus reference TRBV7-8 and TRBJ1-2, the full variable domain is GAGVSQSPRYKVAKRGQDVALRCDPISGHVSLFWYQQALGQGPEFLTYFQNEAQLDKSGLPSDRFFAERPEGSVSTLKIQRTQQEDSAVYLCASSLEGGSYYGYTFGSGTRLTVV.

The chain carries TRBV7-8 and TRBJ2-3, with a weak D call TRBD2 (6 bases). V was clipped by 2 bases and J by 5 bases, with 14 bases between them. This CDR3 contains 15 residues. Per germline, CDR1 SGHVS and CDR2 FQNEAQ. The CDR3 protein is CASSLRNRDLDTQYF. The CDR3, as DNA: TGTGCCAGCAGCTTAAGAAACCGGGACTTAGATACGCAGTATTTT.